One and the same sample provided the 27 T cell receptor beta chains below, sequenced in a study of blood T cell repertoires in COVID-19. TCRdb's table, derived via immunoSEQ multiplex PCR, lists solely in-frame clones and lacks some. The sample has 100,000 to 150,000 clones, approximately 88% seen once. The sample was peripheral blood. The origin of the receptors is a man in his forties or fifties with acute or convalescent COVID-19.

This chain's CDR3 is CASSPAGQRDTQYF. In nucleotides, the CDR3 is TGCGCCAGCAGCCCGGCGGGACAGAGAGATACGCAGTATTTT. V is TRBV5-1 and J is TRBJ2-3, with D maybe TRBD1 (7 bases). This CDR3 spans 14 amino acids. V lost 4 bases and J lost 5, with 14 bases in between. CDR1 and CDR2 from the germline V gene are SGHRS and YFSETQ.

V and J are TRBV9 and TRBJ1-1; D is possibly TRBD1 (6 bases). This CDR3 region has 15 residues. Trimming cost V 0 bases and J 4 bases, with 13 bases left between them. Looked up from germline, CDR1 is SGDLS and CDR2 is YYNGEE. DNA of the CDR3: TGTGCCAGCAGCGTAGACTGGGGGCGAGCCACTGAAGCTTTCTTT. It yields the protein CASSVDWGRATEAFF. The entire variable domain, with the rest obtained from reference TRBV9 and TRBJ1-1, is as follows: DSGVTQTPKHLITATGQRVTLRCSPRSGDLSVYWYQQSLDQGLQFLIQYYNGEERAKGNILERFSAQQFPDLHSELNLSSLELGDSALYFCASSVDWGRATEAFFGQGTRLTVV.

The chain recombines TRBV6-5 with TRBJ1-1, with D unclear. V lost 6 bases to trimming and J lost 3 bases, with 5 bases between them. Germline CDR1 is MNHEY and CDR2 is SVGAGI. The CDR3 totals 11 residues. As DNA, the CDR3 is TGTGCCAGCAGGTTCGACACTGAAGCTTTCTTT. Residues: CASRFDTEAFF.

The J gene is TRBJ2-7, the V gene TRBV10-3; D gene uncertain. V was cut by 8 bases and J by 2 bases, with 16 bases left in between. The CDR3 totals 14 residues. Germline CDR1 and CDR2: ENHRY and SYGVKD. This CDR3 reads CAISPTGLTYEQYF. The CDR3 DNA sequence: TGTGCCATCTCCCCCACGGGTTTGACCTACGAGCAGTACTTC.

This rearrangement joins TRBV6-5 to TRBJ1-5, with 7 nucleotides matching TRBD1. The ends lost 8 bases at V and 3 bases at J; junction bases unmatched: 4. In germline, CDR1 is MNHEY, CDR2 SVGAGI. The CDR3 sequence is 13 residues long. The CDR3 is CASQQGYNQPQHF. The CDR3 DNA reads TGTGCCAGCCAACAGGGGTACAATCAGCCCCAGCATTTT.

The CDR3 sequence: CATSRGGTTGNTIYF. The CDR3 region has the DNA TGTGCCACCAGCAGAGGGGGGACTACTGGAAACACCATATATTTT. The V call is TRBV15, the J call TRBJ1-3; D may be TRBD1 (5 bases). The V end was cut by 1 base, the J end by 2 bases, with 9 bases between. CDR3 size: 15 residues. In germline, CDR1 is LNHNV, CDR2 YYDKDF (reference sequence).

This rearrangement joins TRBV5-4 to TRBJ1-2; 7 bases align to TRBD1. The CDR3 covers 14 residues. J was trimmed by 4 bases and V by 4 bases; bases with no gene match: 7. Germline V gene data show CDR1 as SGHNT and CDR2 as YYREEE (reference sequence). As DNA, the CDR3 is TGTGCCAGCAGCCCGGGGACAGCCGGCTATGGCTACACCTTC. Translation: CASSPGTAGYGYTF.

The chain employs TRBV7-3 and TRBJ2-1, with 14 nucleotides matching TRBD2. Germline V CDR1 and CDR2: SGHTA, FQGTGA. After removal of 1 base from V and 4 bases from J, the junction contained 6 bases not matched to a gene. This CDR3 contains 18 residues. The CDR3: CASSLRLAGGPEYNEQFF. The CDR3 bases are TGTGCCAGCAGCTTAAGACTAGCGGGGGGGCCGGAGTACAATGAGCAGTTCTTC.

Ten or more counts support this clone. This chain joins TRBV4-1 and TRBJ2-7; 7 positions match TRBD2. Trimming cost V 5 bases and J 2 bases; bases outside gene matches: 6. The CDR3 loop spans 14 amino acids. Germline CDR1 and CDR2: MGHRA and YSYEKL. CDR3 in amino acids: CASSYSAGTYEQYF. The DNA for the CDR3 is TGCGCCAGCAGCTACTCAGCGGGGACCTACGAGCAGTACTTC.

The sample holds one count of this clone. The chain carries TRBV6-6 and TRBJ1-3, with TRBD1 matching 9 bases. The CDR3 extends over 16 amino acids. V was clipped by 2 bases and J by 2 bases; unmatched bases: 4. Germline CDR1 MNHNY, CDR2 SVGAGI (reference sequence). In DNA, the CDR3 is TGTGCCAGCAGTTACGGACAGGGGAATACTGGAAACACCATATATTTT. Its translation is CASSYGQGNTGNTIYF.

This chain uses TRBV27 with TRBJ1-5; D gene uncertain. V dropped 3 bases and J dropped 9 bases, with 12 bases sitting between them. Per the germline V gene, CDR1 is MNHEY and CDR2 is SMNVEV (reference sequence). This CDR3 comprises 13 residues. The DNA of the CDR3 is TGTGCCAGCAGTTTCTCATCTCGGGGGCCCCAGCATTTT. As protein: CASSFSSRGPQHF.

The J gene is TRBJ2-3, the V gene TRBV18; the D gene is possibly TRBD1 (6 bases). The CDR3 consists of 12 residues. Trimming removed 3 bases at V and 10 bases at J, with 11 bases between. Germline CDR1 reads KGHSH; CDR2 reads LQKENI. The CDR3 region has the DNA TGTGCCAGCTCACCGCCAGACAGGCCGCAGTATTTT. Its protein is CASSPPDRPQYF.

The gene calls are TRBV28 and TRBJ1-4, with a tentative D call TRBD1 (5 bases). The CDR3 spans 16 residues. Germline V gene sequence: CDR1 MDHEN, CDR2 SYDVKM. V was shortened by 5 bases and J by 9 bases, with 22 bases between the two germline ends. In nucleotides, the CDR3 is TGTGCCAGCAGTCCCCTCCTGTCCAGGGAAACCAAAAAACTGTTTTTT. Amino acid sequence: CASSPLLSRETKKLFF.

V gene TRBV7-2 combines with J gene TRBJ1-4, with D uncertain. Germline V gene sequence: CDR1 SGHTA, CDR2 FQGNSA. V was cut by 0 bases and J by 8 bases, with 10 bases left in between. The CDR3 contains 14 residues. CDR3 bases: TGTGCCAGCAGCTTAGCCCGAGGTTACGAAAAACTGTTTTTT. Protein sequence: CASSLARGYEKLFF.

Worth noting for this clone: The junction departs from germline at one end; a sequencing error may be responsible. This chain connects TRBV7-9 to TRBJ1-4; 9 bases fit TRBD1. CDR3 size: 13 residues. Germline lookup yields CDR1 SEHNR and CDR2 FQNEAQ (reference sequence). For the CDR3, the DNA is TGTGCCAGCAGCCAAGGGGGACAGGGACGATTAAATTTT. Translated, it gives CASSQGGQGRLNF. Complete variable domain (other parts from reference TRBV7-9 and TRBJ1-4): DTGVSQNPRHKITKRGQNVTFRCDPISEHNRLYWYRQTLGQGPEFLTYFQNEAQLEKSRLLSDRFSAERPKGSFSTLEIQRTEQGDSAMYLCASSQGGQGRLNFGSGTQLSVL.

The genes are TRBV18 and TRBJ1-1; possibly TRBD1 for D (6 bases). V was trimmed by 6 bases and J by 7 bases, leaving 15 bases between them. The CDR3 length is 13 residues. Germline loops: CDR1 KGHSH, CDR2 LQKENI. CDR3 sequence (DNA): TGTGCCAGCTCTCCATGGACAGACGGTGAAGCTTTCTTT. It is translated as CASSPWTDGEAFF.

The gene calls are TRBV28 and TRBJ1-5, with D possibly matching TRBD1 (5 bases). The CDR3 totals 17 residues. Germline V CDR1 and CDR2: MDHEN, SYDVKM. Trimming cost V 3 bases and J 4 bases, with 19 bases left between them. DNA for the CDR3: TGTGCCAGCAGTTTCCTCGACCTCAGGGTTAGAAATCAGCCCCAGCATTTT. Amino acid sequence: CASSFLDLRVRNQPQHF.

V gene TRBV2 combines with J gene TRBJ1-3, with D maybe TRBD1 (5 bases). In germline, CDR1 is SNHLY, CDR2 FYNNEI. There are 15 residues in the CDR3. V gave up 4 bases and J gave up 4 bases, with 14 bases separating them. CDR3 in DNA: TGTGCCAGCAGTGGCCCCGCAGGGTTCGGAAACACCATATATTTT. The encoded protein is CASSGPAGFGNTIYF.

Only one count was recorded for this clone. The V gene is TRBV25-1, the J gene TRBJ2-5; D might be TRBD2 (5 bases). The CDR3 spans 14 residues. Trimming cost V 1 base and J 5 bases, with 11 bases left between them. Germline-derived CDR1 and CDR2 are MGHDK and SYGVNS. CDR3 sequence: CASSEFEGRETQYF. The CDR3 DNA reads TGTGCCAGCAGTGAATTTGAGGGCCGGGAGACCCAGTACTTC.

The chain employs TRBV27 and TRBJ2-1; 8 nucleotides align to TRBD1. The CDR3 extends over 14 amino acids. V lost 6 bases to trimming and J lost 3 bases; unmatched junction nucleotides: 4. Germline-derived CDR1 and CDR2 are MNHEY and SMNVEV (reference sequence). CDR3 coding DNA: TGTGCCAGCAGCCGGGACAGGTACTACAATGAGCAGTTCTTC. Its protein is CASSRDRYYNEQFF.

The CDR3 nucleotides read TGTGCCACCAGCAGGGCGACAGGGGAGACTGAAGCTTTCTTT. This codes for CATSRATGETEAFF. This chain links TRBV15 with TRBJ1-1, with 8 bases matching TRBD1. This CDR3 is built from 14 residues. With V trimmed by 3 bases and J by 5 bases, 5 bases remained unmatched. The germline gives CDR1 LNHNV, CDR2 YYDKDF (reference sequence).

This clone was recorded once. The rearrangement joins TRBV18 to TRBJ2-2; unclear D gene. Germline V lookup: CDR1 KGHSH, CDR2 LQKENI. The V gene lost 1 base and the J gene lost 1 base, with 10 bases spanning the gap. The length of the CDR3 is 16 residues. Here the CDR3 reads CASSPRERGNTGELFF. DNA of the CDR3: TGTGCCAGCTCACCACGAGAGAGAGGGAACACCGGGGAGCTGTTTTTT.

V is TRBV2 and J is TRBJ1-4, with 7 bases lining up with TRBD1. The germline gives CDR1 SNHLY, CDR2 FYNNEI. The V and J ends lost 6 bases and 7 bases, in that order; junction bases with no gene match: 14. The CDR3 is 16 amino acids. In nucleotides, the CDR3 is TGTGCCAGCAGGGCAATGGAAAAGGGGGCGGGTGAAAAACTGTTTTTT. This codes for CASRAMEKGAGEKLFF.

V is TRBV2 and J is TRBJ2-2, with D possibly being TRBD2 (6 bases). This CDR3 has 14 amino acids. V shed 7 bases and J shed 0 bases, with 9 bases lying between them. Germline-derived CDR1 and CDR2 are SNHLY and FYNNEI. The DNA of the CDR3 is TGTGCCAGCAAGGAGGGGACGAACACCGGGGAGCTGTTTTTT. Amino acids: CASKEGTNTGELFF.

The gene calls are TRBV6-6 and TRBJ2-1; D is perhaps TRBD2 (5 bases). Germline CDR1 and CDR2: MNHNY and SVGAGI (reference sequence). The CDR3 covers 13 residues. V lost 4 bases and J 9 bases, leaving 13 bases between the germline ends. The CDR3 nucleotides are TGTGCCAGCAGTTTTTCCGGCGAGGGTGAGCAGTTCTTC. It codes for CASSFSGEGEQFF.

This sequence joins TRBV5-6 and TRBJ1-2, with a possible D match to TRBD1 (5 bases). CDR3 length equals 15 residues. Per germline, CDR1 SGHDT and CDR2 YYEEEE. Trimming cost V 5 bases and J 4 bases, with 18 bases left between them. For the CDR3, the DNA is TGTGCCAGCAGTCCCCGCCCTCGGGGGGGCTATGGCTACACCTTC. This gives the protein CASSPRPRGGYGYTF.

V and J are TRBV11-3 and TRBJ2-3; perhaps TRBD2 as D (6 bases). The CDR3 contains 16 residues. V lost 1 base, J lost 6 bases, and 17 bases lay in between. From germline, CDR1 is SGHNT and CDR2 YENEEA. The CDR3 DNA reads TGTGCCAGCAGCTTAGGTCGAGCGCGGGACTTCGATACGCAGTATTTT. Residues: CASSLGRARDFDTQYF.